This paragraph reports one T cell receptor (beta chain). As yet, its antigen is unknown. V dropped 11 bases and J dropped 4 bases, with 21 bases sitting between them. The germline V gene has CDR1 ENHRY and CDR2 SYGVKD. The CDR3 is 15 residues long. These data come from a study of T cell responses to AZD1222 COVID-19 vaccine. Turning to the study itself: Some second doses came at about 4 weeks and others at about 12 weeks; these were pooled.

Broader study findings: Nearly half of unique spike-specific TCRs reportedly avoided B.1.351 and B.1.1.7 mutated regions. Donors skewed white British and female; clonal diversity was possibly underestimated.

Generated by immunoSEQ multiplex PCR, the TCRdb table keeps only in-frame clones and is missing some. This sample has more than 250,000 clones; approximately 95% occur once, and the top ten carry roughly 0.6%. This receptor was obtained from an adult in good health. This material consisted of peripheral blood, taken on day 0 of AZD1222 vaccination. The chain uses TRBV10-3 and TRBJ2-1; weak D call: TRBD2 (6 bases). This chain's CDR3 is CAVRTGGEFYNEQFF. The DNA for the CDR3 is TGTGCCGTTCGGACTGGCGGGGAATTTTACAATGAGCAGTTCTTC.